A selection of T cell receptor beta chains follows, all from one sample in a study of technical replicates of blood from a handful of donors. Assay used: immunoSEQ multiplex PCR; TCRdb lists only in-frame clones, some missing. The table records approximately 79,000 clones, nearly 98% of them present only once. The sample comprised T cells isolated from PBMCs. These receptor sequences come from a human donor in good health. Both conserved end residues are part of each CDR3. D genes are given only for firm matches. Clone size, where shown, is once, few, many, or a class for clones that have expanded.

abundance: -; d_gene: TRBD1; v_gene: TRBV11-3; j_gene: TRBJ2-2; CDR3aa: CASSSPFQGALNTGELFF; CDR3nt: TGTGCCAGCAGCTCACCCTTTCAGGGGGCCCTAAACACCGGGGAGCTGTTTTTT
abundance: many; d_gene: TRBD1; v_gene: TRBV7-2; j_gene: TRBJ1-5; CDR3aa: CASSPRTGNQPQHF; CDR3nt: TGTGCCAGCAGCCCGAGGACAGGGAATCAGCCCCAGCATTTT
abundance: -; d_gene: TRBD1; v_gene: TRBV2; j_gene: TRBJ2-5; CDR3aa: CASSYSTGTGEETQYF; CDR3nt: TGTGCCAGCAGCTATTCCACCGGGACAGGGGAAGAGACCCAGTACTTC
abundance: -; d_gene: TRBD1; v_gene: TRBV7-8; j_gene: TRBJ1-1; CDR3aa: CASSQQGNEAFF; CDR3nt: TGTGCCAGCAGCCAACAGGGGAATGAAGCTTTCTTT
abundance: -; d_gene: -; v_gene: TRBV6-5; j_gene: TRBJ1-5; CDR3aa: CASSRGTYDRQPQHF; CDR3nt: TGTGCCAGCAGTCGGGGGACCTACGACCGGCAGCCCCAGCATTTT
abundance: -; d_gene: TRBD1; v_gene: TRBV9; j_gene: TRBJ1-3; CDR3aa: CASSVGGQESGNTIYF; CDR3nt: TGTGCCAGCAGCGTAGGGGGACAGGAATCTGGAAACACCATATATTTT
abundance: -; d_gene: TRBD2; v_gene: TRBV29-1; j_gene: TRBJ2-5; CDR3aa: CSAGTSGSQETQYF; CDR3nt: TGCAGCGCCGGGACTAGCGGGAGCCAAGAGACCCAGTACTTC
abundance: few; d_gene: TRBD2; v_gene: TRBV5-1; j_gene: TRBJ2-7; CDR3aa: CASSSRTSEEEQYF; CDR3nt: TGCGCCAGCAGCTCCAGGACTAGCGAGGAGGAGCAGTACTTC
abundance: -; d_gene: TRBD2; v_gene: TRBV2; j_gene: TRBJ2-3; CDR3aa: CASKGLAADTQYF; CDR3nt: TGTGCCAGCAAGGGACTAGCGGCAGATACGCAGTATTTT
abundance: -; d_gene: -; v_gene: TRBV28; j_gene: TRBJ1-1; CDR3aa: CASILGGEAFF; CDR3nt: TGTGCCAGCATCCTCGGCGGTGAAGCTTTCTTT
abundance: -; d_gene: TRBD1; v_gene: TRBV6-5; j_gene: TRBJ2-3; CDR3aa: CASRKGGPTDTQYF; CDR3nt: TGTGCCAGCAGAAAAGGGGGCCCCACAGATACGCAGTATTTT
abundance: -; d_gene: TRBD1; v_gene: TRBV7-2; j_gene: TRBJ1-2; CDR3aa: CASSPGGIGYTF; CDR3nt: TGTGCCAGCAGCCCAGGGGGGATCGGCTACACCTTC
abundance: -; d_gene: -; v_gene: TRBV5-6; j_gene: TRBJ2-1; CDR3aa: CASSLGLNEQFF; CDR3nt: TGTGCCAGCAGCTTGGGACTAAATGAGCAGTTCTTC
abundance: -; d_gene: TRBD2; v_gene: TRBV4-2; j_gene: TRBJ2-7; CDR3aa: CASSSGTSIAYEQYF; CDR3nt: TGTGCCAGCAGTTCCGGGACTAGTATCGCCTACGAGCAGTACTTC
abundance: -; d_gene: TRBD2; v_gene: TRBV4-3; j_gene: TRBJ2-7; CDR3aa: CASSQGLAGGYEQYF; CDR3nt: TGCGCCAGCAGCCAAGGACTAGCGGGAGGCTACGAGCAGTACTTC
abundance: once; d_gene: TRBD2; v_gene: TRBV9; j_gene: TRBJ2-1; CDR3aa: CASSVGLAGFNEQFF; CDR3nt: TGTGCCAGCAGCGTCGGACTAGCGGGGTTTAATGAGCAGTTCTTC
abundance: -; d_gene: TRBD2; v_gene: TRBV25-1; j_gene: TRBJ2-7; CDR3aa: CASSEAGGPRYEQYF; CDR3nt: TGTGCCAGCAGTGAGGCGGGAGGGCCTAGATACGAGCAGTACTTC
abundance: -; d_gene: -; v_gene: TRBV2; j_gene: TRBJ2-1; CDR3aa: CASTSGYKQSYNEQFF; CDR3nt: TGTGCCAGCACCTCCGGGTACAAGCAGTCCTACAATGAGCAGTTCTTC
abundance: -; d_gene: -; v_gene: TRBV19; j_gene: TRBJ1-4; CDR3aa: CATRRGRLEKLFF; CDR3nt: TGTGCCACCAGGCGGGGGCGCCTCGAAAAACTGTTTTTT
abundance: once; d_gene: TRBD2; v_gene: TRBV6-6; j_gene: TRBJ2-3; CDR3aa: CASSYSGTTLADTQYF; CDR3nt: TGTGCCAGCAGTTACTCCGGGACTACGTTAGCAGATACGCAGTATTTT
abundance: -; d_gene: -; v_gene: TRBV2; j_gene: TRBJ1-5; CDR3aa: CASSPTARPQHF; CDR3nt: TGTGCCAGCAGCCCCACCGCTAGGCCCCAGCATTTT
abundance: -; d_gene: -; v_gene: TRBV5-1; j_gene: TRBJ1-5; CDR3aa: CASSFGGASNQPQHF; CDR3nt: TGCGCCAGCAGCTTTGGGGGGGCTAGCAATCAGCCCCAGCATTTT
abundance: -; d_gene: TRBD2; v_gene: TRBV4-3; j_gene: TRBJ2-7; CDR3aa: CASSPTSGRFNEQYF; CDR3nt: TGCGCCAGCAGCCCCACTAGCGGGAGGTTCAACGAGCAGTACTTC
abundance: -; d_gene: TRBD1; v_gene: TRBV11-3; j_gene: TRBJ1-2; CDR3aa: CASSTRWDRGYTF; CDR3nt: TGTGCCAGCAGCACACGCTGGGACAGAGGCTACACCTTC
abundance: -; d_gene: TRBD1; v_gene: TRBV27; j_gene: TRBJ2-7; CDR3aa: CASSLSRTGGSREQYF; CDR3nt: TGTGCCAGCAGTTTATCGCGGACAGGGGGCTCACGGGAGCAGTACTTC
abundance: -; d_gene: TRBD2; v_gene: TRBV2; j_gene: TRBJ2-2; CDR3aa: CASSLTGGPGELFF; CDR3nt: TGTGCCAGCAGTCTGACGGGAGGGCCCGGGGAGCTGTTTTTT
abundance: -; d_gene: TRBD1; v_gene: TRBV9; j_gene: TRBJ2-2; CDR3aa: CASSVRGQEAGELFF; CDR3nt: TGTGCCAGCAGCGTCCGTGGACAGGAAGCAGGGGAGCTGTTTTTT
abundance: once; d_gene: TRBD1; v_gene: TRBV6-1; j_gene: TRBJ1-4; CDR3aa: CASRTGGNEKLFF; CDR3nt: TGTGCCAGCAGAACAGGGGGGAATGAAAAACTGTTTTTT
abundance: once; d_gene: TRBD1; v_gene: TRBV4-1; j_gene: TRBJ2-1; CDR3aa: CASSQVTGGQFF; CDR3nt: TGCGCCAGCAGCCAAGTTACAGGGGGGCAGTTCTTC
abundance: -; d_gene: -; v_gene: TRBV7-2; j_gene: TRBJ2-3; CDR3aa: CASSFGSPTDTQYF; CDR3nt: TGTGCCAGCAGCTTCGGGAGCCCCACAGATACGCAGTATTTT
abundance: -; d_gene: -; v_gene: TRBV9; j_gene: TRBJ2-1; CDR3aa: CASSGDGREAANNEQFF; CDR3nt: TGTGCCAGCAGCGGGGACGGGAGAGAGGCGGCCAACAATGAGCAGTTCTTC
abundance: once; d_gene: TRBD2; v_gene: TRBV6-5; j_gene: TRBJ2-7; CDR3aa: CASSYSGTSGSYEQYF; CDR3nt: TGTGCCAGCAGTTACTCCGGGACTAGCGGTTCCTACGAGCAGTACTTC
abundance: -; d_gene: TRBD2; v_gene: TRBV25-1; j_gene: TRBJ2-1; CDR3aa: CASSELAGGGQFF; CDR3nt: TGTGCCAGCAGTGAACTAGCGGGAGGTGGGCAGTTCTTC
abundance: -; d_gene: -; v_gene: TRBV5-1; j_gene: TRBJ2-2; CDR3aa: CASSLVDYYTGELFF; CDR3nt: TGCGCCAGCAGCTTGGTGGACTACTACACCGGGGAGCTGTTTTTT
abundance: -; d_gene: -; v_gene: TRBV9; j_gene: TRBJ2-5; CDR3aa: CASSDGTGEAETQYF; CDR3nt: TGTGCCAGCAGCGACGGGACCGGGGAGGCCGAGACCCAGTACTTC
abundance: once; d_gene: -; v_gene: TRBV9; j_gene: TRBJ2-3; CDR3aa: CASSVQDTTTDTQYF; CDR3nt: TGTGCCAGCAGCGTTCAGGACACCACCACAGATACGCAGTATTTT
abundance: -; d_gene: -; v_gene: TRBV4-1; j_gene: TRBJ2-3; CDR3aa: CASSQDSAEDTQYF; CDR3nt: TGCGCCAGCAGCCAAGATAGTGCGGAAGATACGCAGTATTTT